This T cell receptor (beta chain) was captured by sequencing in a study of shared clonotypes between healthy human individuals. Data came from immunoSEQ multiplex PCR; TCRdb stores just in-frame clones and leaves some out. In the table there are approximately 640,000 clones, roughly 78% of which are singletons. This receptor was identified in a woman in her 30s in good health. Sequenced: memory CD4+ T cells sorted from blood. The subset was: CD45RA-negative fraction.

The CDR3 sequence: CASSPDVAYEQYF. The CDR3 nucleotides are TGTGCCAGCAGCCCGGACGTGGCCTACGAGCAGTACTTC. The chain couples TRBV6-6 to TRBJ2-7; D gene uncertain. The length of the CDR3 is 13 residues. Looked up from germline, CDR1 is MNHNY and CDR2 is SVGAGI (reference sequence). Trimming pared 6 bases from V and 2 bases from J, leaving 11 bases between.